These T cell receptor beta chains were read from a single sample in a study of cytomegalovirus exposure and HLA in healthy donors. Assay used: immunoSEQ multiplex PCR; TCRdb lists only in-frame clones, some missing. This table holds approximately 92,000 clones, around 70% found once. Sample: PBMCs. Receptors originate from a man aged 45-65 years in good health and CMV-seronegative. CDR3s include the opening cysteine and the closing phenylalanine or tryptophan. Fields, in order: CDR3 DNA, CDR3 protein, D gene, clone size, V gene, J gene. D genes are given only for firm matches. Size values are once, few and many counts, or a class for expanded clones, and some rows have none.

TGTGCCAGTAGTATTCGGGAGCGGGAAGATACGCAGTATTTT	CASSIREREDTQYF	TRBD2	-	TRBV19	TRBJ2-3
TGCGCCAGCAGCCGCCCTGACAGGGCTGGGGCCAACGTCCTGACTTTC	CASSRPDRAGANVLTF	TRBD1	-	TRBV5-1	TRBJ2-6
TGTGCCAGCAGCTCGGGACAGAGCTACGAGCAGTACTTC	CASSSGQSYEQYF	TRBD1	few	TRBV5-4	TRBJ2-7
TGCGCCAGCAGCTTGGGACTAGCGGGAGTCTACAATGAGCAGTTCTTC	CASSLGLAGVYNEQFF	TRBD2	-	TRBV5-1	TRBJ2-1
TGTGCCAGCAGTTACGAACAGGGGGGGTCCACAGATACGCAGTATTTT	CASSYEQGGSTDTQYF	-	-	TRBV5-4	TRBJ2-3
TGCAGCGTAGCACAGGGGTTCGGAGAGACCCAGTACTTC	CSVAQGFGETQYF	TRBD1	-	TRBV29-1	TRBJ2-5
TGTGCCAGCAGCCCGACCTCAGGGGCGAGCTCCTATAATTCACCCCTCCACTTT	CASSPTSGASSYNSPLHF	-	-	TRBV9	TRBJ1-6
TGCGCCAGCAGCTTACAGGGGGCCGGGTACACCGGGGAGCTGTTTTTT	CASSLQGAGYTGELFF	TRBD1	few	TRBV5-1	TRBJ2-2
TGCAGCGTTGACTACAACTATGGCTACACCTTC	CSVDYNYGYTF	-	few	TRBV29-1	TRBJ1-2
TGTGCCAGCAGCGTCACAGGGGTCGGCACCGGGGAGCTGTTTTTT	CASSVTGVGTGELFF	TRBD1	-	TRBV9	TRBJ2-2
TGTGCCAGCAGCCAAGCGACTAGCGGGGCGAAGTTCTTC	CASSQATSGAKFF	TRBD2	few	TRBV4-2	TRBJ2-1
TGTGCCAGCAGCTTGCCCGGTGCCCCGGAGACCCAGTACTTC	CASSLPGAPETQYF	-	-	TRBV5-4	TRBJ2-5
TGTGCCATCAGGGGGACAATTGAAGCTTTCTTT	CAIRGTIEAFF	-	few	TRBV10-3	TRBJ1-1
TGTGCCAGCAGCCTGTCCGGGACTAGCGGGAGGGCCGAGAAAAACATTCAGTACTTC	CASSLSGTSGRAEKNIQYF	TRBD2	-	TRBV7-9	TRBJ2-4
TGCGCCAGCAGCTCGTGGACATCAAACTTCCAAGAGACCCAGTACTTC	CASSSWTSNFQETQYF	-	-	TRBV5-1	TRBJ2-5
TGCGCCAGCAGCTTGGATCAGGGTATGGCAGAGACCCAGTACTTC	CASSLDQGMAETQYF	-	-	TRBV5-1	TRBJ2-5
TGCAGCGGGGGGACAGGGATCAACACCGGGGAGCTGTTTTTT	CSGGTGINTGELFF	TRBD1	-	TRBV29-1	TRBJ2-2
TGTGCCAGCCGGCGGACTAGCGGCAGCACAGATACGCAGTATTTT	CASRRTSGSTDTQYF	TRBD2	-	TRBV27	TRBJ2-3
TGTGCCAGCAGTTTACGGGTAGGCATATCGGACACTGAAGCTTTCTTT	CASSLRVGISDTEAFF	-	few	TRBV28	TRBJ1-1
TGTGCCAGCGATGGGGCGGGGGGAGGAGATACGCAGTATTTT	CASDGAGGGDTQYF	TRBD2	-	TRBV28	TRBJ2-3
TGTGCCAGCAGTTTAAGGGCAGGGTACGAGCAGTACTTC	CASSLRAGYEQYF	-	-	TRBV27	TRBJ2-7
TGTGCCAGAAGCTGGGGGACAGGGGGCAGAAACACCATATATTTT	CARSWGTGGRNTIYF	TRBD1	-	TRBV5-3	TRBJ1-3
TGTGCTAGTGGTTTGGTACAGAGGGGGCCCCTCTACGAGCAGTACTTC	CASGLVQRGPLYEQYF	TRBD1	-	TRBV12-5	TRBJ2-7
TGTGCCAGCAGCGTAGAGGGGGACGGTTATGGCTACACCTTC	CASSVEGDGYGYTF	-	-	TRBV9	TRBJ1-2
TGTGCCAGCAGCACAGGACAGCTTGAGGAGCAGTACTTC	CASSTGQLEEQYF	-	-	TRBV28	TRBJ2-7
-	CASILGGGTEAFF	-	-	TRBV7-9	TRBJ1-1